The 20 T cell receptor beta chains below all came from one sample that was sequenced in a study of blood T cell repertoires in COVID-19. Here immunoSEQ multiplex PCR was the method, and the copy in TCRdb shows in-frame clones only, minus some. The sample yields 85,000 to 100,000 clones, 86% seen once. The sample taken for sequencing was peripheral blood. The source is a woman aged 55-69 years in a cohort sampled during active or convalescent COVID-19.

The V gene is TRBV5-4, the J gene TRBJ2-4, with 9 positions matching TRBD1. This CDR3 has 16 residues. Germline CDR1 and CDR2: SGHNT and YYREEE (reference sequence). V was pared by 3 bases and J by 2 bases, with 6 bases of the junction left unmatched. DNA for the CDR3: TGTGCCAGCAGCTCCCGGACAGGGGCTACCAAAAACATTCAGTACTTC. This sequence encodes CASSSRTGATKNIQYF.

The chain carries TRBV6-1 and TRBJ2-1; 10 nucleotides align to TRBD2. Losses at the gene ends were 4 bases for V and 1 base for J; bases not matched to a gene: 4. There are 16 residues in the CDR3. Germline V gene data show CDR1 as MNHNS and CDR2 as SASEGT. The DNA for the CDR3 is TGTGCCAGCAGTGTCGAGCGGGAGGGATCCTACAATGAGCAGTTCTTC. It is translated as CASSVEREGSYNEQFF.

The chain uses TRBV24-1 and TRBJ2-2; 8 bases fit TRBD1. The CDR3 loop spans 15 amino acids. Germline CDR1 is KGHDR and CDR2 is SFDVKD. The trim removed 4 bases at V and 0 bases at J, leaving 0 bases unmatched. The CDR3 loop is CATSETGANTGELFF. The CDR3 DNA sequence: TGTGCCACCAGTGAGACAGGGGCGAACACCGGGGAGCTGTTTTTT.

In its sample, this clone was seen a few times. This chain connects TRBV6-5 to TRBJ2-1, with TRBD1 matching over 8 bases. The CDR3 extends over 12 amino acids. In germline, CDR1 is MNHEY, CDR2 SVGAGI. V shed 5 bases and J 15 bases; nucleotides not matched to a gene: 9. The CDR3 is CASSPQGALWFF. The CDR3 bases are TGTGCCAGCAGTCCCCAGGGGGCATTGTGGTTCTTC.

This chain connects TRBV28 to TRBJ1-2; possibly TRBD1 for D (5 bases). Trimming stripped 6 bases from V and 4 bases from J, with 12 bases between. Germline V gives CDR1 MDHEN, CDR2 SYDVKM. The CDR3 extends over 13 amino acids. The CDR3 sequence is CASSRRGVYGYTF. The CDR3 DNA sequence: TGTGCCAGCAGCCGAAGGGGCGTCTATGGCTACACCTTC.

The chain has TRBV7-8 and TRBJ2-6; D possibly corresponds to TRBD1 (6 bases). CDR1 SGHVS and CDR2 FQNEAQ come from the germline V gene. Trimming removed 0 bases from V and 1 base from J, with 7 bases in between. The CDR3 is made up of 16 amino acids. The CDR3 DNA reads TGTGCCAGCAGCTTAGCCACAGGGTCTGGGGCCAACGTCCTGACTTTC. The encoded protein is CASSLATGSGANVLTF.

The V call is TRBV3-1 (or the pseudogene TRBV3-2), the J call TRBJ2-7; 7 bases match TRBD2. V lost 2 bases, J lost 9 bases, and 10 bases stayed unmatched. CDR3 length equals 14 residues. Germline V lookup: CDR1 LGHDT, CDR2 YNNKEL (reference sequence). DNA for the CDR3: TGTGCCAGCAGCCAATTCCGGACCGGGAGGCGGCAGTACTTC. Its protein product is CASSQFRTGRRQYF.

The J gene is TRBJ1-4, the V gene TRBV19, with D possibly matching TRBD1 (5 bases). The length of the CDR3 is 16 residues. Trimming pared 7 bases from V and 5 bases from J, leaving 20 bases between. Germline CDR1 is LNHDA and CDR2 is SQIVND (reference sequence). The CDR3 DNA reads TGTGCCAGTAACATGATAGTGGCAGGACAAAATGAAAAACTGTTTTTT. This encodes CASNMIVAGQNEKLFF.

This chain's CDR3 is CASSQPSGSFSDTQYF. In nucleotides, the CDR3 is TGTGCCAGCAGCCAACCTAGCGGGAGTTTCTCGGATACGCAGTATTTT. V usage is TRBV3-1 (or the pseudogene TRBV3-2) and J usage is TRBJ2-3; 10 positions match TRBD2. CDR3 length: 16 residues. V was pared by 2 bases and J by 6 bases, with 8 bases of the junction left unmatched. Germline lookup yields CDR1 LGHDT and CDR2 YNNKEL (reference sequence).

The rearrangement uses TRBV6-6 and TRBJ2-1, with D possibly matching TRBD2 (7 bases). The CDR3 contains 14 residues. Per the germline V gene, CDR1 is MNHNY and CDR2 is SVGAGI (reference sequence). The V and J ends lost 4 bases and 5 bases respectively, with 12 bases between them. The CDR3 sequence: CASSSAGDNNEQFF. CDR3 in DNA: TGTGCCAGCAGTTCGGCGGGGGACAACAATGAGCAGTTCTTC.

This chain joins TRBV4-1 and TRBJ2-1; 9 bases fit TRBD2. The CDR3 is 15 amino acids. Germline CDR1 reads MGHRA; CDR2 reads YSYEKL. The trim removed 4 bases at V and 8 bases at J, leaving 9 bases unmatched. This chain's CDR3 is CASSPGLAGRDEQFF. The CDR3 DNA reads as TGCGCCAGCAGCCCGGGACTAGCAGGGAGGGATGAGCAGTTCTTC.

This clone was picked up many times. J is TRBJ2-3 and V is TRBV7-3, with D possibly TRBD2 on 5 matching bases. The CDR3 contains 14 residues. Germline-derived CDR1 and CDR2 are SGHTA and FQGTGA. V was trimmed by 4 bases and J by 4 bases, leaving 12 bases between them. The CDR3: CASSSYLEADTQYF. CDR3 bases: TGTGCCAGCAGCTCATATCTGGAGGCAGATACGCAGTATTTT.

The chain is built from TRBV3-1 (or the pseudogene TRBV3-2) and TRBJ2-7, with 8 bases fitting TRBD1. This CDR3 has 15 residues. Germline CDR1 LGHDT, CDR2 YNNKEL (reference sequence). The V segment lost 4 bases and the J segment 0 bases; nucleotides outside the gene matches: 5. In DNA form, the CDR3 reads TGTGCCAGCAGCCTCCAGGGGGCCAGCTCCTACGAGCAGTACTTC. Translation: CASSLQGASSYEQYF.

The chain has TRBV5-1 and TRBJ2-1; TRBD2 is a possible D gene (7 bases). Trimming took off 4 bases at V and 0 bases at J, with 26 bases between the two ends. Germline lookup yields CDR1 SGHRS and CDR2 YFSETQ. This CDR3 contains 20 residues. CDR3 in amino acids: CASSPEVGGGIIGSYNEQFF. In nucleotides, the CDR3 is TGCGCCAGCAGCCCCGAGGTGGGGGGGGGCATCATAGGCTCCTACAATGAGCAGTTCTTC.

The rearrangement uses TRBV28 and TRBJ1-4; 10 bases fit TRBD1. V lost 6 bases and J lost 10; bases outside the gene matches: 8. CDR3 length: 14 amino acids. Germline-derived CDR1 and CDR2 are MDHEN and SYDVKM. CDR3 amino acids: CASRPGTGAGKLFF. The CDR3 region has the DNA TGTGCCAGCAGACCCGGGACAGGGGCGGGAAAACTGTTTTTT.

This clone turned up a few times. V gene TRBV19 combines with J gene TRBJ1-2; D perhaps matches TRBD1 (6 bases). Germline loops: CDR1 LNHDA, CDR2 SQIVND (reference sequence). The CDR3 consists of 15 residues. V was shortened by 3 bases and J by 8 bases, with 19 bases between the two germline ends. For the CDR3, the DNA is TGTGCCAGTAGTATTGTAGGGACATCTGCTATAGGCTACACCTTC. Encoded protein: CASSIVGTSAIGYTF.

The V gene is TRBV7-9, the J gene TRBJ1-6, with 7 bases matching TRBD1. This CDR3 is 17 amino acids long. In germline, CDR1 is SEHNR, CDR2 FQNEAQ (reference sequence). Trimming at V came to 6 bases and at J to 6 bases, leaving 14 bases not matched to a gene. CDR3 in amino acids: CASSSQTAGQLNSPLHF. For the CDR3, the DNA is TGTGCCAGCAGTTCCCAGACTGCGGGACAGCTTAATTCACCCCTCCACTTT. Complete variable domain (other parts from reference TRBV7-9 and TRBJ1-6): DTGVSQNPRHKITKRGQNVTFRCDPISEHNRLYWYRQTLGQGPEFLTYFQNEAQLEKSRLLSDRFSAERPKGSFSTLEIQRTEQGDSAMYLCASSSQTAGQLNSPLHFGNGTRLTVT.

V is TRBV14 and J is TRBJ2-2; tentatively, D is TRBD1 (6 bases). Germline CDR1 is SGHDN and CDR2 is FVKESK. The CDR3 loop spans 18 amino acids. Trimming pared 4 bases from V and 3 bases from J, leaving 21 bases between. The CDR3, as DNA: TGTGCCAGCAGCCTCAGGAGAGGGGGACCGAGGTACACCGGGGAGCTGTTTTTT. This encodes CASSLRRGGPRYTGELFF.

The chain combines TRBV6-2 or TRBV6-3 with TRBJ2-7; tentatively, D is TRBD2 (6 bases). The germline gives CDR1 MNHEY, CDR2 SVGEGT. The CDR3 length is 12 residues. The germline V and J ends were trimmed by 2 bases and 6 bases, with 8 bases remaining between them. CDR3 region: CASSYVGGEQYF. The CDR3 coding sequence is TGTGCCAGCAGTTACGTGGGGGGCGAGCAGTACTTC.

The J gene is TRBJ2-5, the V gene TRBV6-2 or TRBV6-3; 10 bases are shared with TRBD2. V shed 6 bases and J 5 bases; nucleotides not matched to a gene: 6. The germline CDR1 and CDR2 sequences are MNHEY and SVGEGT. The CDR3 extends over 14 amino acids. In nucleotides, the CDR3 is TGTGCCAGCAGCTCAGCGGGGGGGCGGGAGACCCAGTACTTC. This codes for CASSSAGGRETQYF.